This T cell receptor (beta chain) was identified in a study of beta chain features in type 1 diabetes. Staining for CD45RO/CCR7/CD25/CD127/CD95/CD27 allowed sorting of CD4+ naive, central memory, regulatory and stem cell-like memory cells. Reverse transcribing all isolated RNA meant expressed TCRB transcripts were sequenced. Sequencing was performed with immunoSEQ multiplex PCR; in TCRdb, only in-frame clones are kept and a portion is missing. This table has 70,000 to 95,000 clones, about a third appearing once. Germline V gives CDR1 SGHNT, CDR2 YYREEE (reference sequence). The trim removed 0 bases at V and 7 bases at J, leaving 5 bases unmatched. This CDR3 spans 14 amino acids.

Sequences were obtained from stem cell memory CD4+ T cells from blood. This sequence joins TRBV5-4 and TRBJ1-2, with 8 bases that match TRBD1. The clonotype originates from a woman aged 18-29 years in good health. CDR3 DNA: TGTGCCAGCAGCTTGGTTCAGGGGGCGGGTGGCTACACCTTC. Translation gives CASSLVQGAGGYTF.